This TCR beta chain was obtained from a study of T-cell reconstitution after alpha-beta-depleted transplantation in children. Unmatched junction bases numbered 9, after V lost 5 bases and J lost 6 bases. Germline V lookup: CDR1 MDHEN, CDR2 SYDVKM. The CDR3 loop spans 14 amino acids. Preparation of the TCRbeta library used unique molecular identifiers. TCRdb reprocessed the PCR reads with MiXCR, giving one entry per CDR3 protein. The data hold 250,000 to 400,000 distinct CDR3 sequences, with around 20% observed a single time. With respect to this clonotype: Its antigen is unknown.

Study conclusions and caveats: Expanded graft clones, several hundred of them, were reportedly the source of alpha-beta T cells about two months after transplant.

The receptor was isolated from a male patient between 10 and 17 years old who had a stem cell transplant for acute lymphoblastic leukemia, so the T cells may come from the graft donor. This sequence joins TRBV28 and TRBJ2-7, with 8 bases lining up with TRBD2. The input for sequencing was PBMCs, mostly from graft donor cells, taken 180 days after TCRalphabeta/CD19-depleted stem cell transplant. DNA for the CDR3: TGTGCCAGCAGTCCCGAGCGGGAGCTTAGCGAGCAGTACTTC. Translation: CASSPERELSEQYF.